The 32 T cell receptor beta chains given below trace back to one sample, sequenced in a study of blood T cell repertoires in COVID-19. The assay was immunoSEQ multiplex PCR, and TCRdb's table has in-frame clones only and misses some. The sample carries about 370,000 clones, roughly nine tenths recorded once. What was sequenced was PBMCs or T cells enriched from blood (not recorded which). The source is a man between 18 and 29 years old who had recovered from COVID-19.

This chain links TRBV4-2 with TRBJ2-1; D may be TRBD2 (6 bases). The CDR3 runs to 16 residues. The ends were cut back, 1 base at V and 3 bases at J, with 13 bases in the middle. Per the germline V gene, CDR1 is LGHNA and CDR2 is YNFKEQ. The CDR3 DNA reads as TGTGCCAGCAGCCAAGGGTACGGGGACTTCTACAATGAGCAGTTCTTC. Its translation: CASSQGYGDFYNEQFF.

This chain uses TRBV7-7 with TRBJ2-2, with D tentatively TRBD1 (6 bases). Germline lookup yields CDR1 SSHAT and CDR2 FNYEAQ (reference sequence). Trimming pared 5 bases from V and 0 bases from J, leaving 16 bases between. The CDR3 has 17 residues. The CDR3 reads CASSPRSGAANTGELFF. CDR3 coding DNA: TGTGCCAGCAGCCCAAGGTCAGGGGCTGCGAACACCGGGGAGCTGTTTTTT.

The chain is built from TRBV12-3 or TRBV12-4 and TRBJ2-7, with D unresolved. The V end was cut by 6 bases, the J end by 0 bases, with 6 bases between. This CDR3 comprises 12 residues. This CDR3 is CASRSSSYEQYF. The CDR3 DNA is TGTGCCAGCAGGTCCAGCTCCTACGAGCAGTACTTC.

This chain joins TRBV10-3 and TRBJ1-5; TRBD1 might be the D (6 bases). The CDR3 runs to 15 residues. Germline-derived CDR1 and CDR2 are ENHRY and SYGVKD. Trimming stripped 2 bases from V and 3 bases from J, with 11 bases between. The CDR3 reads CAISEGGQSNQPQHF. For the CDR3, the DNA is TGTGCCATCAGTGAGGGCGGACAGTCCAATCAGCCCCAGCATTTT.

CDR3 nucleotide sequence: TGTGCCAGCAGGTGGACAGGGGGGATAGAGACCCAGTACTTC. It is translated as CASRWTGGIETQYF. The chain is built from TRBV2 and TRBJ2-5; 10 bases match TRBD1. Germline V gene data show CDR1 as SNHLY and CDR2 as FYNNEI. The CDR3 contains 14 residues. Trimming cost V 6 bases and J 4 bases; bases outside gene matches: 5.

This clone appeared once. The gene calls are TRBV11-2 and TRBJ1-1; D possibly corresponds to TRBD1 (6 bases). The CDR3 loop spans 15 amino acids. V gave up 3 bases and J gave up 4 bases, with 15 bases separating them. Germline loops: CDR1 SGHAT, CDR2 FQNNGV. CDR3 in DNA: TGTGCCAGCAGCTTCATTCATGGGGGCCCCACTGAAGCTTTCTTT. This translates into CASSFIHGGPTEAFF. The complete variable domain, with remaining parts taken from reference TRBV11-2 and TRBJ1-1, reads EAGVAQSPRYKIIEKRQSVAFWCNPISGHATLYWYQQILGQGPKLLIQFQNNGVVDDSQLPKDRFSAERLKGVDSTLKIQPAKLEDSAVYLCASSFIHGGPTEAFFGQGTRLTVV.

J is TRBJ2-5 and V is TRBV3-1 (or the pseudogene TRBV3-2); perhaps TRBD2 as D (7 bases). The CDR3 loop spans 16 amino acids. CDR1 and CDR2 (germline): LGHDT, YNNKEL (reference sequence). The V gene lost 1 base and the J gene lost 5 bases, with 17 bases spanning the gap. The CDR3 DNA is TGTGCCAGCAGCCAAGCTCCGTGGCGGGGGCCTGAGACCCAGTACTTC. Its translation: CASSQAPWRGPETQYF.

This chain connects TRBV5-1 to TRBJ2-3; a weak D match, TRBD1 (5 bases). The V end lost 0 bases, the J end lost 4 bases, and 12 bases lay between the germline ends. From germline, CDR1 is SGHRS and CDR2 YFSETQ. The CDR3 extends over 15 amino acids. CDR3 DNA: TGCGCCAGCAGCTTGGTTTTAAGGGGCCCAGATACGCAGTATTTT. Translating gives CASSLVLRGPDTQYF.

This chain connects TRBV18 to TRBJ1-1; a weak D match, TRBD1 (6 bases). CDR1 KGHSH and CDR2 LQKENI come from the germline V gene. V was clipped by 0 bases and J by 2 bases, with 16 bases between them. This CDR3 is 17 amino acids long. This CDR3 reads CASSPPGTPKSNTEAFF. CDR3 DNA sequence: TGTGCCAGCTCACCACCGGGGACACCTAAATCAAACACTGAAGCTTTCTTT.

The rearrangement joins TRBV7-8 to TRBJ2-5; D is possibly TRBD2 (7 bases). V was shortened by 4 bases and J by 7 bases, with 28 bases between the two germline ends. The germline CDR1 and CDR2 sequences are SGHVS and FQNEAQ. This CDR3 is 18 amino acids long. As DNA, the CDR3 is TGTGCCAGCAGCTCCCCTGGGGGGCAGCGGGGTGCCGCTGGGACCCAGTACTTC. Translation: CASSSPGGQRGAAGTQYF.

This clone was observed a single time. The rearrangement uses TRBV24-1 and TRBJ2-5, with D possibly matching TRBD1 (5 bases). Trimming took 1 base from V and 5 from J, leaving 7 bases between them. The CDR3 is 13 amino acids. Per the germline V gene, CDR1 is KGHDR and CDR2 is SFDVKD. The CDR3 loop is CATSDFKGETQYF. The CDR3 region has the DNA TGTGCCACCAGTGATTTTAAGGGGGAGACCCAGTACTTC.

V and J are TRBV7-9 and TRBJ1-1; D is unclear. Trimming stripped 3 bases from V and 3 bases from J, with 11 bases between. CDR1 and CDR2 from the germline V gene are SEHNR and FQNEAQ (reference sequence). The CDR3 runs to 14 residues. The CDR3 DNA reads TGTGCCAGCAGCTTGGGAGAGCTTTACACTGAAGCTTTCTTT. Amino acid sequence: CASSLGELYTEAFF.

V gene TRBV28 combines with J gene TRBJ2-3; 11 bases are shared with TRBD2. This CDR3 has 15 amino acids. In germline, CDR1 is MDHEN, CDR2 SYDVKM. V was clipped by 9 bases and J by 6 bases; unmatched bases: 11. The chain's CDR3 is CASQSSTSGMDTQYF. The CDR3 nucleotides read TGTGCCAGTCAATCCTCGACTAGCGGGATGGATACGCAGTATTTT.

This clone was seen a handful of times. The chain combines TRBV3-1 (or the pseudogene TRBV3-2) with TRBJ1-1; tentative D call: TRBD1 (6 bases). V dropped 4 bases and J dropped 0 bases, with 9 bases sitting between them. The CDR3 spans 14 residues. Germline CDR1 and CDR2: LGHDT and YNNKEL (reference sequence). The CDR3 is CASSPNRVNTEAFF. CDR3 sequence (DNA): TGTGCCAGCAGCCCGAACAGGGTGAACACTGAAGCTTTCTTT.

This chain uses TRBV2 with TRBJ1-5; 8 nucleotides align to TRBD1. CDR3 length: 14 residues. In germline, CDR1 is SNHLY, CDR2 FYNNEI. The V segment lost 5 bases and the J segment 4 bases; nucleotides outside the gene matches: 4. The CDR3 reads CASSPRQGNQPQHF. The CDR3 region has the DNA TGTGCCAGCAGTCCCCGACAGGGGAATCAGCCCCAGCATTTT. Looking up the rest from reference TRBV2 and TRBJ1-5 gives the full variable domain: EPEVTQTPSHQVTQMGQEVILRCVPISNHLYFYWYRQILGQKVEFLVSFYNNEISEKSEIFDDQFSVERPDGSNFTLKIRSTKLEDSAMYFCASSPRQGNQPQHFGDGTRLSIL.

This rearrangement joins TRBV10-2 to TRBJ2-1, with 8 bases that match TRBD2. The CDR3 is 15 residues long. Trimming at V came to 6 bases and at J to 2 bases, leaving 6 bases not matched to a gene. CDR1 is WSHSY and CDR2 is SAAADI in the germline V gene. CDR3 nucleotide sequence: TGCGCCAGCAGGAACCCGACTAGCGCCTACAATGAGCAGTTCTTC. Its protein is CASRNPTSAYNEQFF.

This clone was observed a single time. The CDR3 protein is CASSQREGDTQYF. The CDR3 DNA reads TGTGCCAGCAGTCAGCGGGAGGGAGATACGCAGTATTTT. The J gene is TRBJ2-3, the V gene TRBV25-1; TRBD2 matches 10 bases. CDR3 length: 13 amino acids. The germline gives CDR1 MGHDK, CDR2 SYGVNS. After removal of 5 bases from V and 5 bases from J, the junction contained 1 base not matched to a gene.

The chain is built from TRBV5-4 and TRBJ2-1; a possible D gene is TRBD1 (6 bases). CDR1 is SGHNT, CDR2 YYREEE, per germline (reference sequence). V dropped 7 bases and J dropped 7 bases, with 9 bases sitting between them. The CDR3 runs 11 residues. CDR3 sequence reads: CASLQGNEQFF. CDR3 sequence (DNA): TGTGCCAGCCTTCAGGGGAATGAGCAGTTCTTC.

This chain links TRBV3-1 (or the pseudogene TRBV3-2) with TRBJ1-6; 8 bases map to TRBD1. This CDR3 has 15 amino acids. Germline CDR1 is LGHDT and CDR2 is YNNKEL (reference sequence). The V and J ends lost 4 bases and 11 bases, in that order; junction bases with no gene match: 10. The CDR3: CASSLRTGRLTPLHF. The CDR3 DNA reads TGTGCCAGCAGCCTTCGGACAGGGAGGTTAACACCCCTCCACTTT.

In this sample, this clone turned up a few times. The chain links TRBV7-2 to TRBJ1-2; 8 positions match TRBD1. CDR1 and CDR2 (germline): SGHTA, FQGNSA. The length of the CDR3 is 17 residues. The V gene end was trimmed by 1 base and the J gene end by 4 bases; junction bases not matched to a gene: 11. CDR3 sequence (DNA): TGTGCCAGCAGCTTAGAGAGCGGGGCAGGGGGCACCTATGGCTACACCTTC. This encodes CASSLESGAGGTYGYTF. Full variable domain (missing parts from reference TRBV7-2 and TRBJ1-2): GAGVSQSPSNKVTEKGKDVELRCDPISGHTALYWYRQSLGQGLEFLIYFQGNSAPDKSGLPSDRFSAERTGGSVSTLTIQRTQQEDSAVYLCASSLESGAGGTYGYTFGSGTRLTVV.

There are a few counts of this clone. The V call is TRBV18, the J call TRBJ1-3, with D hard to call. The CDR3 has 14 residues. The V end was cut by 4 bases, the J end by 4 bases, with 11 bases between. The germline V gene has CDR1 KGHSH and CDR2 LQKENI. The CDR3 here is CASSQQNGGNTIYF. CDR3 DNA: TGTGCCAGCTCACAACAAAACGGGGGAAACACCATATATTTT.

V and J are TRBV28 and TRBJ1-5; 7 bases match TRBD1. Germline CDR1 is MDHEN and CDR2 is SYDVKM. V shed 7 bases and J 5 bases; nucleotides not matched to a gene: 14. The CDR3 contains 16 residues. CDR3 in DNA: TGTGCCAGCACCGCCCGGACAGGAACACCGGATCAGCCCCAGCATTTT. Translating gives CASTARTGTPDQPQHF.

This chain links TRBV3-1 (or the pseudogene TRBV3-2) with TRBJ1-2; no clear D gene. V shed 4 bases and J shed 5 bases, with 11 bases lying between them. Germline CDR1 and CDR2: LGHDT and YNNKEL (reference sequence). The CDR3 contains 13 residues. The CDR3 spells CASSRGMAYGYTF. The CDR3 region has the DNA TGTGCCAGCAGCCGTGGTATGGCTTATGGCTACACCTTC.

This clone was counted only a few times. In nucleotides, the CDR3 is TGTGCCAGCAGCTCCTCTAGCGGGGGGGCGGATACGCAGTATTTT. This codes for CASSSSSGGADTQYF. The V gene is TRBV5-4, the J gene TRBJ2-3, with 12 positions matching TRBD2. This CDR3 comprises 15 residues. CDR1 is SGHNT, CDR2 YYREEE, per germline (reference sequence). J was trimmed by 6 bases and V by 3 bases; bases with no gene match: 5.

The chain is built from TRBV11-2 and TRBJ2-7, with TRBD1 matching over 8 bases. CDR1 is SGHAT and CDR2 is FQNNGV in the germline V gene. This CDR3 region has 13 residues. J was trimmed by 6 bases and V by 3 bases; bases with no gene match: 4. As DNA, the CDR3 is TGTGCCAGCAGCTTCGGACAGGGCGGCGAGCAGTACTTC. As protein: CASSFGQGGEQYF.

CDR3 sequence: CASSLGANIPNEQFF. The CDR3 region has the DNA TGTGCCAGCAGCTTAGGAGCGAATATTCCAAATGAGCAGTTCTTC. The rearrangement links TRBV7-3 to TRBJ2-1; D is uncertain. The CDR3 contains 15 residues. Looked up from germline, CDR1 is SGHTA and CDR2 is FQGTGA. The V end lost 2 bases, the J end lost 7 bases, and 15 bases lay between the germline ends.

CDR3 coding DNA: TGTGCCAGCAGCTTATCCGGGGGAGCCGGGGAGCTGTTTTTT. Protein sequence: CASSLSGGAGELFF. The rearrangement links TRBV7-9 to TRBJ2-2; weak D call: TRBD2 (6 bases). Germline lookup yields CDR1 SEHNR and CDR2 FQNEAQ (reference sequence). V was clipped by 2 bases and J by 6 bases, with 10 bases between them. The CDR3 is 14 residues long.

J is TRBJ1-5 and V is TRBV2; the match to TRBD1 covers 7 bases. CDR1 is SNHLY, CDR2 FYNNEI, per germline. The junction had 6 bases not matched to a gene; V was cut back by 5 bases and J by 2 bases. This CDR3 region has 15 residues. CDR3 DNA sequence: TGTGCCAGCAGTAAACAGGGGATAGGCAATCAGCCCCAGCATTTT. Its translation is CASSKQGIGNQPQHF.

The chain carries TRBV5-1 and TRBJ2-7; D not resolved. CDR3 length: 12 residues. Germline V gives CDR1 SGHRS, CDR2 YFSETQ. With 4 bases removed from V and 1 base from J, the gap between germline ends came to 6 bases. CDR3 in amino acids: CASSAGSYEQYF. In DNA, the CDR3 is TGCGCCAGCAGCGCCGGGTCCTACGAGCAGTACTTC.

V usage is TRBV5-1 and J usage is TRBJ1-1, with 7 positions matching TRBD1. The CDR3 contains 14 residues. With V trimmed by 3 bases and J by 2 bases, 4 bases remained unmatched. Germline V lookup: CDR1 SGHRS, CDR2 YFSETQ. The CDR3 bases are TGCGCCAGCAGCTCCAGGGGGGACAACACTGAAGCTTTCTTT. Protein sequence: CASSSRGDNTEAFF.

This chain links TRBV28 with TRBJ2-7; 11 bases agree with TRBD2. This CDR3 region has 14 residues. The germline V gene has CDR1 MDHEN and CDR2 SYDVKM. Trimming took 8 bases from V and 4 from J; bases not matched to a gene: 7. The CDR3 DNA reads TGTGCCAGCCATGCCACTAGCGGGAGTTACGAGCAGTACTTC. Encoded protein: CASHATSGSYEQYF.

This clone turned up a few times. This chain joins TRBV18 and TRBJ1-4; a weak D match, TRBD1 (5 bases). This CDR3 is built from 13 residues. Germline CDR1 and CDR2: KGHSH and LQKENI. Trimming removed 6 bases at V and 3 bases at J, with 8 bases between. The CDR3 spells CASSRQPNEKLFF. The CDR3 region has the DNA TGTGCCAGCTCCAGACAGCCTAATGAAAAACTGTTTTTT.